This TCR beta chain is from a study of blood T cell repertoires in COVID-19. Seattle-derived patients entered the study during active infection and were followed longitudinally. Germline values: CDR1 SGHNT, CDR2 YENEEA. Trimming pared 4 bases from V and 2 bases from J, leaving 9 bases between. The CDR3 is made up of 14 amino acids. Under the authors' procedure: Amplification of reference gene primers provided the estimated nucleated cell counts. Repertoires were generated with immunoSEQ multiplex PCR, while TCRdb's copy carries only in-frame clones and drops some. That table gives V, J and clone size, and the DNA gave D and trimming. The table records around 340,000 clones, approximately 86% of them present only once.

The rearrangement joins TRBV11-3 to TRBJ1-3; the D gene is possibly TRBD1 (6 bases). This TCR came from a woman aged 55-70 years with COVID-19, enrolled during active disease. Sequences were obtained from peripheral blood. DNA for the CDR3: TGTGCCAGCAGCTCAGGGGTTCCTGGAAACACCATATATTTT. It encodes CASSSGVPGNTIYF.